This entry lists 23 T cell receptor beta chains sequenced from one sample in a study of blood T cell repertoires in COVID-19. Sequencing used immunoSEQ multiplex PCR; TCRdb keeps in-frame clones, though not all of them. The table lists under 15,000 clones, 92% of them singletons. The sample was peripheral blood. Source of these receptors: a woman in her seventies with active COVID-19.

The chain has TRBV9 and TRBJ1-5, with a weak D call TRBD1 (6 bases). CDR3 length: 17 amino acids. Germline-derived CDR1 and CDR2 are SGDLS and YYNGEE. Trimming took off 2 bases at V and 0 bases at J, with 15 bases between the two ends. The CDR3 spells CASSVHRVSYSNQPQHF. The CDR3 nucleotides are TGTGCCAGCAGCGTCCACAGGGTATCTTATAGCAATCAGCCCCAGCATTTT.

The CDR3 reads CASSLVTGGAHNSYEQYF. CDR3 sequence (DNA): TGTGCCAGCAGCTTAGTGACAGGGGGCGCGCACAACTCCTACGAGCAGTACTTC. The rearrangement links TRBV7-6 to TRBJ2-7, with 10 bases aligning to TRBD1. CDR3 length: 18 residues. Germline V gene lookup returns CDR1 SGHVS and CDR2 FNYEAQ. The ends lost 1 base at V and 0 bases at J; junction bases unmatched: 9.

The chain is built from TRBV11-2 and TRBJ2-2; 7 bases fit TRBD2. CDR1 SGHAT and CDR2 FQNNGV come from the germline V gene. Germline trimming cut 6 bases from V and 0 bases from J; bases unmatched to any gene: 4. The CDR3 is 15 residues long. As DNA, the CDR3 is TGTGCCAGCAGACCTCTAGCGGCGAACACCGGGGAGCTGTTTTTT. Residues: CASRPLAANTGELFF.

This clone was counted a few times. The chain is built from TRBV7-2 and TRBJ2-7, with a tentative D call TRBD2 (5 bases). From germline, CDR1 is SGHTA and CDR2 FQGNSA. The CDR3 covers 14 residues. V was clipped by 4 bases and J by 3 bases, with 13 bases between them. The CDR3 region is CASSSLDYFYEQYF. CDR3 coding DNA: TGTGCCAGCAGCTCCCTCGACTACTTCTACGAGCAGTACTTC.

This rearrangement joins TRBV19 to TRBJ1-1; D remains ambiguous. From germline, CDR1 is LNHDA and CDR2 SQIVND (reference sequence). The CDR3 is 18 amino acids. V shed 7 bases and J shed 7 bases, with 31 bases lying between them. Here the CDR3 DNA reads TGTGCCAGTACAATCCGGACGTACACCCCTGGAGGGTACAGTGAAGCTTTCTTT. It is translated as CASTIRTYTPGGYSEAFF.

V is TRBV4-1 and J is TRBJ1-1, with a possible D match to TRBD1 (6 bases). From germline, CDR1 is MGHRA and CDR2 YSYEKL. The CDR3 consists of 12 residues. Deletions cut 2 bases from V and 11 bases from J, with 12 bases between. This CDR3 is CASSQIQGLAFF. For the CDR3, the DNA is TGCGCCAGCAGCCAAATCCAGGGGCTTGCTTTCTTT.

The CDR3 reads CASSEPLRRCQETQYF. The CDR3 nucleotides read TGCGCCAGCAGTGAGCCTCTACGGAGGTGCCAAGAGACCCAGTACTTC. This chain uses TRBV10-1 with TRBJ2-5, with TRBD2 as a possible D gene (5 bases). This CDR3 contains 16 residues. The germline V gene encodes CDR1 WNHNN and CDR2 SYGVQD (reference sequence). Deletions cut 2 bases from V and 1 base from J, with 14 bases between.

The chain recombines TRBV5-6 with TRBJ1-1; 10 nucleotides align to TRBD1. Losses at the gene ends were 0 bases for V and 5 bases for J; bases not matched to a gene: 7. The CDR3 spans 16 residues. CDR1 and CDR2 (germline): SGHDT, YYEEEE. As DNA, the CDR3 is TGTGCCAGCAGCTTGGCTGGGACAGGGGTTCGGACTGAAGCTTTCTTT. It translates to CASSLAGTGVRTEAFF.

CDR3: CAISEPGQVNTEAFF. The CDR3 nucleotides are TGTGCCATCAGTGAGCCGGGACAGGTGAACACTGAAGCTTTCTTT. This rearrangement joins TRBV10-3 to TRBJ1-1; 8 bases are shared with TRBD1. This CDR3 contains 15 residues. Germline loops: CDR1 ENHRY, CDR2 SYGVKD. Trimming removed 2 bases from V and 0 bases from J; junction bases left unmatched: 2.

This chain connects TRBV28 to TRBJ1-5; D gene unclear. The CDR3 is 14 residues long. Trimming took off 4 bases at V and 10 bases at J, with 17 bases between the two ends. Germline-derived CDR1 and CDR2 are MDHEN and SYDVKM. In nucleotides, the CDR3 is TGTGCCAGCAGTTCCCGGTCCCTCTCGTCTCCCCAGCATTTT. Translation: CASSSRSLSSPQHF.

The chain carries TRBV6-1 and TRBJ2-7, with 8 nucleotides matching TRBD1. V lost 1 base to trimming and J lost 4 bases; unmatched junction nucleotides: 6. The CDR3 loop spans 15 amino acids. Germline V gene sequence: CDR1 MNHNS, CDR2 SASEGT. CDR3 loop: CASSEGPGGLYEQYF. In DNA form, the CDR3 reads TGTGCCAGCAGTGAAGGGCCAGGGGGCCTGTACGAGCAGTACTTC.

V gene TRBV10-3 combines with J gene TRBJ2-3, with 7 nucleotides matching TRBD1. Germline V gene data show CDR1 as ENHRY and CDR2 as SYGVKD. V gave up 7 bases and J gave up 5 bases; unmatched junction bases: 9. The CDR3 totals 14 residues. CDR3 loop: CAITAQGDEDTQYF. CDR3 nucleotide sequence: TGTGCCATCACCGCGCAGGGGGATGAAGATACGCAGTATTTT.

J is TRBJ2-6 and V is TRBV30; tentatively, D is TRBD2 (5 bases). CDR1 and CDR2 (germline): GTSNPN, SVGIG (reference sequence). V was shortened by 5 bases and J by 4 bases, with 12 bases between the two germline ends. The CDR3 spans 14 residues. In DNA form, the CDR3 reads TGTGCCTGGGCTCCGGGGTCCGGGGCCAACGTCCTGACTTTC. Its protein is CAWAPGSGANVLTF.

This clone appeared a single time. This chain joins TRBV18 and TRBJ2-1; 10 positions match TRBD2. In germline, CDR1 is KGHSH, CDR2 LQKENI. This CDR3 has 14 amino acids. The V segment lost 0 bases and the J segment 8 bases; nucleotides outside the gene matches: 1. CDR3 region: CASSPPGTSDEQFF. CDR3 coding DNA: TGTGCCAGCTCACCACCTGGGACTAGCGATGAGCAGTTCTTC.

The rearrangement joins TRBV19 to TRBJ1-2; D perhaps matches TRBD1 (6 bases). Germline CDR1 reads LNHDA; CDR2 reads SQIVND (reference sequence). Trimming took 5 bases from V and 4 from J, leaving 17 bases between them. The CDR3 sequence is 15 residues long. The CDR3 spells CASSPRTVGSYGYTF. CDR3 nucleotide sequence: TGTGCCAGTAGTCCCCGGACAGTAGGGAGCTATGGCTACACCTTC.

This rearrangement joins TRBV5-6 to TRBJ1-2; TRBD1 might be the D (5 bases). CDR1 and CDR2 from the germline V gene are SGHDT and YYEEEE. V was clipped by 3 bases and J by 4 bases, with 13 bases between them. This CDR3 comprises 14 residues. The CDR3 region is CASSSPGLAYGYTF. Here the CDR3 DNA reads TGTGCCAGCAGCTCACCGGGACTGGCCTATGGCTACACCTTC.

This chain joins TRBV6-5 and TRBJ2-5, with D possibly matching TRBD2 (6 bases). The CDR3 runs to 15 residues. Germline-derived CDR1 and CDR2 are MNHEY and SVGAGI. The V end lost 5 bases, the J end lost 4 bases, and 17 bases lay between the germline ends. Here the CDR3 DNA reads TGTGCCAGCAGTACACCGGGACTCGGACCAGAGACCCAGTACTTC. It is translated as CASSTPGLGPETQYF.

V is TRBV28 and J is TRBJ1-4, with D tentatively TRBD1 (5 bases). Germline loops: CDR1 MDHEN, CDR2 SYDVKM. The CDR3 is made up of 14 amino acids. Trimming pared 5 bases from V and 5 bases from J, leaving 12 bases between. DNA of the CDR3: TGTGCCAGCAGTCCAGCAGGGCTAAATGAAAAACTGTTTTTT. Protein product: CASSPAGLNEKLFF.

The chain joins TRBV6-5 to TRBJ2-3; the match to TRBD2 covers 11 bases. V trimming: 4 bases; J trimming: 2 bases; junction bases outside the gene matches: 2. CDR3 length: 15 amino acids. The V gene's germline CDR1 is MNHEY and CDR2 SVGAGI. This CDR3 is CASSLLAGVTDTQYF. The CDR3 DNA sequence: TGTGCCAGCAGTTTACTAGCGGGGGTCACAGATACGCAGTATTTT.

This sequence joins TRBV12-3 or TRBV12-4 and TRBJ1-1; TRBD1 is a possible D gene (5 bases). The CDR3 length is 13 residues. Trimming shortened V by 5 bases and J by 7 bases, and 14 bases separated the two germline ends. The CDR3 protein is CASSPTEGGEAFF. The CDR3 DNA reads as TGTGCCAGCAGTCCGACAGAGGGAGGTGAAGCTTTCTTT.

The chain links TRBV5-4 to TRBJ2-1, with 13 bases fitting TRBD2. V gave up 3 bases and J gave up 7 bases; unmatched junction bases: 4. This CDR3 contains 15 residues. The germline CDR1 and CDR2 sequences are SGHNT and YYREEE (reference sequence). The CDR3 DNA is TGTGCCAGCAGCTGGGGACTAGCGGGACAGAATGAGCAGTTCTTC. It yields the protein CASSWGLAGQNEQFF.

CDR3 residues: CASSYGGGVGTDTQYF. CDR3 bases: TGTGCCAGCAGTTACGGTGGAGGGGTGGGCACAGATACGCAGTATTTT. The V call is TRBV6-5, the J call TRBJ2-3; possibly TRBD2 for D (6 bases). The CDR3 has 16 amino acids. With 2 bases removed from V and 1 base from J, the gap between germline ends came to 13 bases. Germline V gene sequence: CDR1 MNHEY, CDR2 SVGAGI.

The chain links TRBV15 to TRBJ2-1; 8 bases line up with TRBD1. Trimming took 2 bases from V and 4 from J; bases not matched to a gene: 7. The CDR3 is 16 residues long. Germline V gives CDR1 LNHNV, CDR2 YYDKDF (reference sequence). As DNA, the CDR3 is TGTGCCACCAGCAGACGAGCGACAGGGGTATACAATGAGCAGTTCTTC. Its protein is CATSRRATGVYNEQFF.